This TCR beta chain was identified in a study of PD-1 blockade in classical Hodgkin lymphoma. About the research overall: Nivolumab was given intravenously to patients at 3 mg/kg every 2 weeks.

Relapse was seen in all patients after autologous stem cell transplantation, and brentuximab vedotin exposure was variable. The CDR3 consists of 17 residues. Looked up from germline, CDR1 is SNHLY and CDR2 is FYNNEI. The V gene end was trimmed by 6 bases and the J gene end by 3 bases; junction bases not matched to a gene: 8. Study-wide results and caveats: Before treatment, complete responders showed about the same diversity as newly diagnosed patients.

Using immunoSEQ multiplex PCR, the repertoire was profiled, and TCRdb retains in-frame clones only, with some absent. The sample yields about 86,000 clones, roughly 87% seen once. This clone was picked up one time. Antigen: not known. This clonotype was sampled from a human donor with classical Hodgkin lymphoma. This chain joins TRBV2 and TRBJ1-4, with 12 bases aligning to TRBD1. The sample consisted of peripheral blood mononuclear cells (PBMCs), taken before the second cycle of nivolumab. This CDR3 is CASSVGTGGSANEKLFF. The CDR3 bases are TGTGCCAGCAGCGTCGGGACAGGGGGCTCAGCTAATGAAAAACTGTTTTTT.